One and the same sample provided the 23 T cell receptor beta chains below, sequenced in a study of T cells in localized non-small cell lung cancer (dated by TCRdb to about 2020). Library creation used the immunoSEQ multiplex PCR assay. TCRdb carries this immuneACCESS record with in-frame sequences only. Its versions omit some clonotypes, under half of them owing to an unresolved V gene in the studies checked, with the rest unexplained. The sample table holds thousands of clones, of which approximately 35% were seen once. Approximately 7.7% of the sample comes from the top ten. The input for sequencing was lung tumor tissue, taken before any cancer treatment. Receptor source: a female donor older than 55 with stage I lung adenocarcinoma.

V gene TRBV19 combines with J gene TRBJ2-7; D gene unclear. The germline gives CDR1 LNHDA, CDR2 SQIVND (reference sequence). This CDR3 contains 16 residues. The ends were cut back, 1 base at V and 3 bases at J, with 16 bases in the middle. CDR3 DNA sequence: TGTGCCAGTAGTATAGGGGCAGGCCAACCTAACTACGAGCAGTACTTC. This translates into CASSIGAGQPNYEQYF.

The chain combines TRBV14 with TRBJ2-1, with TRBD1 matching over 8 bases. The CDR3 is 15 residues long. Trimming at V came to 4 bases and at J to 7 bases, leaving 9 bases not matched to a gene. Germline assignment: CDR1 SGHDN and CDR2 FVKESK. The CDR3 protein is CASSLLDRGLNEQFF. DNA of the CDR3: TGTGCCAGCAGCCTCCTAGACAGGGGATTAAATGAGCAGTTCTTC.

V usage is TRBV12-5 and J usage is TRBJ1-4; 10 positions agree with TRBD1. CDR3 size: 15 residues. The germline V gene encodes CDR1 LGHNT and CDR2 FRNRAP. In DNA, the CDR3 is TGTGCCAGCCAAGACAGGGGGCTTTTGCACGAAAAACTGTTTTTT. Encoded protein: CASQDRGLLHEKLFF.

This clone appeared a few times. V gene TRBV19 combines with J gene TRBJ2-1; 12 positions agree with TRBD2. The germline CDR1 and CDR2 sequences are LNHDA and SQIVND (reference sequence). The V and J ends lost 3 bases and 3 bases, in that order; junction bases with no gene match: 3. CDR3 length: 16 amino acids. CDR3 in DNA: TGTGCCAGTAGTATGGGACTAGCGGGCCTCTACAATGAGCAGTTCTTC. Translating gives CASSMGLAGLYNEQFF.

This clone was counted a few times. The rearrangement joins TRBV11-3 to TRBJ1-2; D call uncertain. The germline V gene encodes CDR1 SGHNT and CDR2 YENEEA. The CDR3 spans 15 residues. The V end was cut by 1 base, the J end by 0 bases, with 9 bases between. The CDR3 DNA reads as TGTGCCAGCAGCTTAGGATTTCTAGCTAACTATGGCTACACCTTC. It specifies CASSLGFLANYGYTF.

The chain combines TRBV4-1 with TRBJ2-5; D is undetermined. The CDR3 sequence is 14 residues long. With 4 bases removed from V and 6 bases from J, the gap between germline ends came to 15 bases. Germline loops: CDR1 MGHRA, CDR2 YSYEKL. The CDR3 DNA reads as TGCGCCAGCAGCCCCGGGTCCTTGGGCCAGACCCAGTACTTC. This translates into CASSPGSLGQTQYF.

The J gene is TRBJ2-2, the V gene TRBV11-3, with D tentatively TRBD1 (5 bases). The CDR3 sequence is 16 residues long. Per germline, CDR1 SGHNT and CDR2 YENEEA. V lost 1 base and J 2 bases, leaving 11 bases between the germline ends. The CDR3 bases are TGTGCCAGCAGCTTAGGGGGCAGTCTAAACACCGGGGAGCTGTTTTTT. The encoded protein is CASSLGGSLNTGELFF.

J is TRBJ2-1 and V is TRBV9; D possibly corresponds to TRBD1 (5 bases). The CDR3 loop spans 17 amino acids. The V end was cut by 0 bases, the J end by 0 bases, with 13 bases between. CDR1 SGDLS and CDR2 YYNGEE come from the germline V gene. The CDR3 here is CASSVGQGLSSYNEQFF. The CDR3 DNA reads TGTGCCAGCAGCGTAGGTCAGGGCCTGAGCTCCTACAATGAGCAGTTCTTC.

V is TRBV28 and J is TRBJ2-3, with 7 bases lining up with TRBD2. J gave up 2 bases and V 5 bases, and 16 bases lay outside the gene matches. CDR1 is MDHEN and CDR2 is SYDVKM in the germline V gene. This CDR3 spans 18 amino acids. The CDR3, as DNA: TGTGCCAGCAGTGGTGGGGGAGGGCCTGGTGGGAACACAGATACGCAGTATTTT. It encodes CASSGGGGPGGNTDTQYF. Full variable domain (remainder filled in from reference TRBV28 and TRBJ2-3): DVKVTQSSRYLVKRTGEKVFLECVQDMDHENMFWYRQDPGLGLRLIYFSYDVKMKEKGDIPEGYSVSREKKERFSLILESASTNQTSMYLCASSGGGGPGGNTDTQYFGPGTRLTVL.

This clone was seen more than once but under ten times. V is TRBV9 and J is TRBJ1-2, with unresolved D. The CDR3 is made up of 14 amino acids. CDR1 and CDR2 from the germline V gene are SGDLS and YYNGEE. Trimming took off 5 bases at V and 2 bases at J, with 13 bases between the two ends. The DNA of the CDR3 is TGTGCCAGCAGTGAAGACCGTTTAAACTATGGCTACACCTTC. It codes for CASSEDRLNYGYTF.

V gene TRBV19 combines with J gene TRBJ2-1; 8 bases align to TRBD1. V shed 10 bases and J 7 bases; nucleotides not matched to a gene: 9. The germline gives CDR1 LNHDA, CDR2 SQIVND (reference sequence). This CDR3 has 13 amino acids. The CDR3 DNA reads as TGTGCCACCGGGACAGGAGAATTAAATGAGCAGTTCTTC. Amino acid sequence: CATGTGELNEQFF.

The chain combines TRBV30 with TRBJ1-2; D gene unclear. V lost 0 bases and J lost 3, with 2 bases in between. Germline V gene sequence: CDR1 GTSNPN, CDR2 SVGIG (reference sequence). This CDR3 is 11 amino acids long. The chain's CDR3 is CAWSVDYGYTF. The CDR3 DNA is TGTGCCTGGAGTGTAGACTATGGCTACACCTTC. Using reference TRBV30 and TRBJ1-2 for the parts outside the CDR3, the full variable domain is SQTIHQWPATLVQPVGSPLSLECTVEGTSNPNLYWYRQAAGRGLQLLFYSVGIGQISSEVPQNLSASRPQDRQFILSSKKLLLSDSGFYLCAWSVDYGYTFGSGTRLTVV.

J is TRBJ1-1 and V is TRBV29-1; the match to TRBD1 covers 8 bases. This CDR3 has 13 amino acids. V was clipped by 7 bases and J by 0 bases; unmatched bases: 4. The germline V gene encodes CDR1 SQVTM and CDR2 ANQGSEA. CDR3 residues: CSALQGVNTEAFF. Written as DNA, the CDR3 is TGCAGCGCCTTACAGGGGGTGAACACTGAAGCTTTCTTT.

This chain uses TRBV28 with TRBJ2-7; possible D gene TRBD2, 6 bases. The CDR3 extends over 15 amino acids. The V and J ends lost 4 bases and 4 bases respectively, with 17 bases between them. The V gene's germline CDR1 is MDHEN and CDR2 SYDVKM. The CDR3 region has the DNA TGTGCCAGCAGTTCGGGAGCGTCTCGGTGGTACGAGCAGTACTTC. Amino acid sequence: CASSSGASRWYEQYF.

This clone was seen more than once but under ten times. This chain joins TRBV11-3 and TRBJ2-6, with D maybe TRBD2 (5 bases). Trimming pared 1 base from V and 0 bases from J, leaving 13 bases between. CDR1 is SGHNT and CDR2 is YENEEA in the germline V gene. The CDR3 contains 18 residues. The CDR3 coding sequence is TGTGCCAGCAGCTTAGTAGGACTCGACTTCTCTGGGGCCAACGTCCTGACTTTC. Its translation: CASSLVGLDFSGANVLTF. Complete variable domain (other parts from reference TRBV11-3 and TRBJ2-6): EAGVVQSPRYKIIEKKQPVAFWCNPISGHNTLYWYLQNLGQGPELLIRYENEEAVDDSQLPKDRFSAERLKGVDSTLKIQPAELGDSAVYLCASSLVGLDFSGANVLTFGAGSRLTVL.

This chain uses TRBV28 with TRBJ1-2, with 7 bases fitting TRBD1. The CDR3 consists of 13 residues. The V gene end was trimmed by 4 bases and the J gene end by 6 bases; junction bases not matched to a gene: 5. The germline CDR1 and CDR2 sequences are MDHEN and SYDVKM. The CDR3 sequence is CASSSGTVNGYTF. The DNA of the CDR3 is TGTGCCAGCAGTTCCGGGACAGTCAATGGCTACACCTTC.

This chain joins TRBV6-8 and TRBJ1-1, with D perhaps TRBD1 (5 bases). CDR1 and CDR2 from the germline V gene are MNHGY and SAAAGT. The CDR3 has 14 residues. V lost 6 bases and J 1 base, leaving 12 bases between the germline ends. The CDR3 DNA follows: TGTGCCAGCAGGTCAACCGGGGGGAACACTGAAGCTTTCTTT. It translates to CASRSTGGNTEAFF.

The V gene is TRBV6-8, the J gene TRBJ2-5, with 8 bases identical to TRBD2. V dropped 6 bases and J dropped 3; count of bases not matched to a gene: 9. CDR1 is MNHGY, CDR2 SAAAGT, per germline. This CDR3 region has 15 residues. The CDR3 DNA is TGTGCCAGCAGCGAAAGCGGGGGTCCCAAAGAGACCCAGTACTTC. Translation gives CASSESGGPKETQYF.

This clone has just a few counts. V usage is TRBV6-8 and J usage is TRBJ2-7; a possible D gene is TRBD1 (6 bases). Germline lookup yields CDR1 MNHGY and CDR2 SAAAGT. Between the trimmed V and J ends, which lost 0 bases and 5 bases, there was a span of 14 bases. The CDR3 has 15 amino acids. For the CDR3, the DNA is TGTGCCAGCAGTTACTCGGGTCAGGGGATCCACGAGCAGTACTTC. This codes for CASSYSGQGIHEQYF.

Only a few counts were recorded for this clone. This chain uses TRBV7-8 with TRBJ2-7; D gene ambiguous. The CDR3 runs 15 residues. The V end was cut by 5 bases, the J end by 0 bases, with 14 bases between. CDR1 SGHVS and CDR2 FQNEAQ come from the germline V gene. Here the CDR3 DNA reads TGTGCCAGCAGCGAGACCCACATATACTCCTACGAGCAGTACTTC. Translating it yields CASSETHIYSYEQYF.

The CDR3 spells CASSPGTGRSGEQYF. CDR3 DNA sequence: TGTGCCAGCAGCCCTGGGACAGGGCGGTCGGGCGAGCAGTACTTC. This sequence joins TRBV11-3 and TRBJ2-7, with 9 bases matching TRBD1. Germline V lookup: CDR1 SGHNT, CDR2 YENEEA. CDR3 size: 15 residues. V lost 5 bases and J lost 6; bases outside the gene matches: 11.

In this sample, this clone is medium-sized. The J gene is TRBJ1-1, the V gene TRBV6-8; D uncertain. The V gene's germline CDR1 is MNHGY and CDR2 SAAAGT. The V and J ends lost 4 bases and 2 bases respectively, with 8 bases between them. CDR3 length: 13 amino acids. This CDR3 reads CASSLLINTEAFF. For the CDR3, the DNA is TGTGCCAGCAGTTTACTCATCAACACTGAAGCTTTCTTT.

This clone appeared a few times. The V and J genes are TRBV30 and TRBJ2-2; either TRBD1 or TRBD2 may supply D (6 bases each). The V gene's germline CDR1 is GTSNPN and CDR2 SVGIG (reference sequence). With 0 bases removed from V and 5 bases from J, the gap between germline ends came to 13 bases. The CDR3 has 15 amino acids. The CDR3 DNA follows: TGTGCCTGGAGTGTAGAGGGGGGCGGAACCGGGGAGCTGTTTTTT. Translated: CAWSVEGGGTGELFF.